This entry describes one T cell receptor (beta chain). These data are taken from a study of technical replicates of blood from several donors. Sequencing used immunoSEQ multiplex PCR; TCRdb keeps in-frame clones, though not all of them. The sample records about 84,000 clones, nearly 98% being singletons. V lost 4 bases and J lost 2; bases outside the gene matches: 5. The CDR3 length is 14 residues. From germline, CDR1 is MGHRA and CDR2 YSYEKL. Sequenced input: T cells isolated from PBMCs. This receptor was obtained from a human donor in good health. The rearrangement joins TRBV4-1 to TRBJ2-7; TRBD2 aligns across 7 bases. For the CDR3, the DNA is TGCGCCAGCAGCCGGGAGGGACTGGCCTACGAGCAGTACTTC. It translates to CASSREGLAYEQYF.